The T cell receptor (beta chain) described here comes from a study of CXCR3-negative and CXCR3-positive naive CD8 T cells. Study-level information: Cumulative TRB read yield was about 140 million, averaging about 1.5 +/- 0.3 million per library. Findings and caveats of the study: Memory cells diverged, while naive CXCR3-positive and CXCR3-negative cells had similar TRBV-TRBJ usage. Both naive subsets showed comparably high diversity, and memory CD8+ cells showed much lower diversity.

For this clonotype: The target antigen is unknown.

cDNA libraries for TRB were generated by 5' RACE incorporating UMI labels. Following a re-call of the 5' RACE reads, TCRdb has one entry per CDR3 protein and lacks DNA. This listing includes approximately 62,000 distinct CDR3 sequences. The sequence derives from a human donor in good health. Some clones in this sample may be carry-over from other donors' samples. The material sequenced was naive CXCR3- CD8+ T cells from blood. Subset denoted: CD45RO-CCR7+CD27+CD95- naive CD8+ T cells lacking CXCR3 (TNR3-).

CDR3 loop: CASSLGLIGEDTEAFF. The V call is TRBV13, the J call TRBJ1-1; TCRdb gives TRBD1 as the D gene, but with no DNA this cannot be confirmed. CDR3 size: 16 residues. Germline CDR1 and CDR2: PRHDT and FYEKMQ (reference sequence).